One T cell receptor (beta chain) is described in this entry. Antigen: not known. This record comes from a study of Ad26.COV2.S vaccination and SARS-CoV-2 variants. Study details: By the intramuscular route, Ad26.COV2.S was given once, or twice 56 days apart. The study's findings and limits: Responses of spike-specific T cells (both CD8+ and CD4+) reportedly showed substantial breadth after vaccination. In TCR breadth and depth analyses, total T cell responses may have been underestimated.

V lost 4 bases and J lost 4; bases outside the gene matches: 10. The CDR3 consists of 17 residues. Germline V gives CDR1 SGHNT, CDR2 YYREEE (reference sequence). Generated by immunoSEQ multiplex PCR, the TCRdb table keeps only in-frame clones and is missing some. The table records hundreds of thousands of clones, around 83% of them present only once. Treatment in this sample: roughly 18 received Ad26.COV2.S at low or high dose, single or two shots; about 5 received placebo; per-sample allocation not given. Sampling occurred on day 63 after the first vaccine or placebo injection. The clonotype comes from a person between 18 and 59 years old who received the Ad26.COV2.S COVID-19 vaccine or a placebo. The specimen was peripheral blood, collected in a trial of Ad26.COV2.S vaccine versus placebo. V and J are TRBV5-4 and TRBJ2-1; 11 positions match TRBD1. The CDR3 region has the DNA TGTGCCAGCAGCCCTGGGACAGGGGGACGCTTTTACAATGAGCAGTTCTTC. Translating it yields CASSPGTGGRFYNEQFF.